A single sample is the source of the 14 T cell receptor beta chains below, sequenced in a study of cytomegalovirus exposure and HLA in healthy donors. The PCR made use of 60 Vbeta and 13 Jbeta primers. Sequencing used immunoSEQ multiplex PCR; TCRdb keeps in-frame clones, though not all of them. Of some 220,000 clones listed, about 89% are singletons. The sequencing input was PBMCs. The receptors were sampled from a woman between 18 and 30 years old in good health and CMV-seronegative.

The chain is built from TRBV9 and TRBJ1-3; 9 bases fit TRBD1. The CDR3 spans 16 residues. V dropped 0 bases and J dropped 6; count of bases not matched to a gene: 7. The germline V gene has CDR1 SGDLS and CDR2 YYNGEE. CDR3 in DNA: TGTGCCAGCAGCGTAGCTCCCGGACAGGGGAAAAACACCATATATTTT. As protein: CASSVAPGQGKNTIYF.

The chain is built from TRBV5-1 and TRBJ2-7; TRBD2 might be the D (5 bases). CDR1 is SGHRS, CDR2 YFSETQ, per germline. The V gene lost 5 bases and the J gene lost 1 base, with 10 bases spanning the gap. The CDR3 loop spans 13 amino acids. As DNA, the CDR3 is TGCGCCAGCAGATACGGGGAATCCTACGAGCAGTACTTC. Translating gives CASRYGESYEQYF.

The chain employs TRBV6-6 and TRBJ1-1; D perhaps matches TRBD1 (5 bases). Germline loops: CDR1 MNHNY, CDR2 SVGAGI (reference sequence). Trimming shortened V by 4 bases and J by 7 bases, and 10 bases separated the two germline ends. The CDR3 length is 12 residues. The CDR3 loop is CASSSPGNEAFF. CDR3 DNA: TGTGCCAGCAGTTCCCCAGGGAATGAAGCTTTCTTT.

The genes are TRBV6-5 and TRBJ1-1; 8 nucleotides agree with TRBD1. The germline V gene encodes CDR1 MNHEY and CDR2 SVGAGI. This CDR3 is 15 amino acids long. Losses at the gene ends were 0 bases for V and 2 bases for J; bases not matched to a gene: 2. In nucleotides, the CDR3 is TGTGCCAGCAGTTACTCGGGACAGGTTAACACTGAAGCTTTCTTT. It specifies CASSYSGQVNTEAFF.

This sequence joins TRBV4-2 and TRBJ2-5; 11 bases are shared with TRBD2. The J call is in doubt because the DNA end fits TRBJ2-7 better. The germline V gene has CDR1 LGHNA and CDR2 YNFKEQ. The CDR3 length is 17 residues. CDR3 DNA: TGTGCCAGCAGCCGCGAACAGACTAGCGGGGAACTCTACGAGCAGTACTTC. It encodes CASSREQTSGELYEQYF.

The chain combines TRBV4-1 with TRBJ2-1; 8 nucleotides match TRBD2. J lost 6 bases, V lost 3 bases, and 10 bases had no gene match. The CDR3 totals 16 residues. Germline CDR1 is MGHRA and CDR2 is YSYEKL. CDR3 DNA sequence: TGCGCCAGCAGCCAGACGCCCGGGACTAGGGTCAATGAGCAGTTCTTC. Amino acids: CASSQTPGTRVNEQFF.

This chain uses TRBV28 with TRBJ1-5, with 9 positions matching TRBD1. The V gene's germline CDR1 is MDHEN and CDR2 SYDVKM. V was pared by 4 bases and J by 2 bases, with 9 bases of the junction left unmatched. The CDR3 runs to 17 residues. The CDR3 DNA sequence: TGTGCCAGCAGTTCTAGACTGACAGGGGGAGGCAATCAGCCCCAGCATTTT. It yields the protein CASSSRLTGGGNQPQHF.

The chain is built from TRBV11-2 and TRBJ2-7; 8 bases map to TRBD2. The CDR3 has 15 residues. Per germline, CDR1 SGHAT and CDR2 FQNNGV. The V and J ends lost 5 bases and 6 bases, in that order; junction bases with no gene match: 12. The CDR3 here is CASSTIGGGRSEQYF. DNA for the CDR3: TGTGCCAGCAGCACCATCGGCGGGGGGCGGAGCGAGCAGTACTTC.

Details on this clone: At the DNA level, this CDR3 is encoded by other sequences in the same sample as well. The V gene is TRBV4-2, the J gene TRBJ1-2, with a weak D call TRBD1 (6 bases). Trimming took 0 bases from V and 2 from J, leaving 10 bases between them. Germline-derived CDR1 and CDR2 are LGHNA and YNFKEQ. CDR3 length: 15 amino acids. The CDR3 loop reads CASSQDSGQNYGYTF. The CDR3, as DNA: TGTGCCAGCAGCCAAGATAGTGGACAGAACTATGGCTACACCTTC.

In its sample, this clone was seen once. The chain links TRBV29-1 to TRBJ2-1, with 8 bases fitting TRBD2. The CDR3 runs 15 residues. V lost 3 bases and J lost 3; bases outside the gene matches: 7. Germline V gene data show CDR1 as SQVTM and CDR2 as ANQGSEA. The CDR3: CSVDAGLAVYNEQFF. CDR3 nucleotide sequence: TGCAGCGTTGACGCCGGACTAGCAGTCTACAATGAGCAGTTCTTC.

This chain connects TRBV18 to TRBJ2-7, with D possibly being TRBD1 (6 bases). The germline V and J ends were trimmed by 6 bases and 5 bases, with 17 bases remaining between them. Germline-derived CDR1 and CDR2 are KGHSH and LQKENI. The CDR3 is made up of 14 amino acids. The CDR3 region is CASSQNRVHHEQYF. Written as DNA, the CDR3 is TGTGCCAGCTCCCAAAACAGGGTTCACCACGAGCAGTACTTC.

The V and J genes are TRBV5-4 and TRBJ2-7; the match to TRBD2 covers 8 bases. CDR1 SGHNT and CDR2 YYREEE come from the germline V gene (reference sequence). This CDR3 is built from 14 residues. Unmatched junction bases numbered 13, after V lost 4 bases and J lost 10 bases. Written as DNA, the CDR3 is TGTGCCAGCAGCGACCGACTAGCGAGTCTGGCCCAGTACTTC. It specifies CASSDRLASLAQYF.

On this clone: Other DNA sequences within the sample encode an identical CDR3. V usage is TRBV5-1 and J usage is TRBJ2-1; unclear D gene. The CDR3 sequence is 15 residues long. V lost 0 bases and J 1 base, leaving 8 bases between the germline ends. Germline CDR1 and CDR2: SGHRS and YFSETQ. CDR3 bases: TGCGCCAGCAGCTTGGGCGGATCTTCCTACAATGAGCAGTTCTTC. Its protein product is CASSLGGSSYNEQFF.

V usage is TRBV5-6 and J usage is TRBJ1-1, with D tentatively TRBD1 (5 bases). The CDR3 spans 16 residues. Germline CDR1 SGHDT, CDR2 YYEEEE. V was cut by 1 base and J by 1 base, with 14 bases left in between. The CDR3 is CASSLRARVANTEAFF. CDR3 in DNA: TGTGCCAGCAGCTTGCGGGCCAGGGTGGCGAACACTGAAGCTTTCTTT.